What follows are 18 T cell receptor beta chains derived from one specimen sequenced in a study of cytomegalovirus exposure and HLA in healthy donors (TCRdb year 2017). The library came from the immunoSEQ multiplex PCR assay. The multiplex PCR relied on a mix of 60 forward primers for TCR Vbeta segments and 13 reverse primers for TCR Jbeta segments. This is the immuneACCESS table as TCRdb keeps it, with only in-frame sequences that have V and J called. A part of the clones is gone; compared with another copy, unresolved V genes explain less than half, and the rest is unexplained. Recorded for this sample are a few hundred thousand clones; about 83% of them occurred a single time. Clones ranked in the top ten supply less than 20% of the sample. The sequencing sample was made of PBMCs. The origin of the receptors is a man aged 40-49 years in good health and CMV-seronegative.

The rearrangement links TRBV9 to TRBJ2-5; D unresolved. The CDR3 sequence is 13 residues long. Between the trimmed V and J ends, which lost 4 bases and 1 base, there was a span of 8 bases. CDR1 is SGDLS, CDR2 YYNGEE, per germline. The CDR3 spells CASSPRVQETQYF. In DNA form, the CDR3 reads TGTGCCAGCAGCCCCCGGGTCCAAGAGACCCAGTACTTC.

The rearrangement uses TRBV7-9 and TRBJ1-3; 8 nucleotides align to TRBD1. The germline CDR1 and CDR2 sequences are SEHNR and FQNEAQ (reference sequence). CDR3 length: 15 amino acids. The ends lost 1 base at V and 4 bases at J; junction bases unmatched: 3. CDR3 in amino acids: CASSLVRGQGNTIYF. The CDR3 bases are TGTGCCAGCAGCTTAGTCAGGGGGCAAGGAAACACCATATATTTT.

J is TRBJ2-5 and V is TRBV15, with D possibly matching TRBD2 (5 bases). V lost 5 bases, J lost 6 bases, and 13 bases lay in between. Germline CDR1 and CDR2: LNHNV and YYDKDF (reference sequence). The CDR3 loop spans 13 amino acids. The CDR3 is CATSLPRGKTQYF. For the CDR3, the DNA is TGTGCCACCAGCCTACCCCGGGGTAAGACCCAGTACTTC.

J is TRBJ2-7 and V is TRBV4-3; possible D gene TRBD1, 6 bases. The CDR3 is 15 amino acids. Germline V CDR1 and CDR2: LGHNA, YSLEER. Trimming removed 0 bases from V and 2 bases from J, with 11 bases in between. CDR3 protein: CASSQESTGTYEQYF. The CDR3 DNA follows: TGCGCCAGCAGCCAAGAGTCGACAGGCACCTACGAGCAGTACTTC.

The chain employs TRBV13 and TRBJ2-7; 9 nucleotides line up with TRBD1. Germline V lookup: CDR1 PRHDT, CDR2 FYEKMQ (reference sequence). V was pared by 6 bases and J by 7 bases, with 13 bases of the junction left unmatched. This CDR3 region has 15 residues. The CDR3 loop reads CASREQGAIRNEQYF. The CDR3 DNA is TGTGCCAGCAGGGAACAGGGGGCGATTCGGAATGAGCAGTACTTC.

The chain combines TRBV7-2 with TRBJ2-5; 8 nucleotides align to TRBD2. The CDR3 has 15 residues. With V trimmed by 6 bases and J by 5 bases, 11 bases remained unmatched. Germline V gives CDR1 SGHTA, CDR2 FQGNSA. The CDR3 DNA follows: TGTGCCAGCAGAAGAAGCGGGGGCCCGGAGGAGACCCAGTACTTC. Translating gives CASRRSGGPEETQYF.

The rearrangement uses TRBV28 and TRBJ1-2, with no clear D. Germline values: CDR1 MDHEN, CDR2 SYDVKM. CDR3 length equals 14 residues. The ends were cut back, 3 bases at V and 8 bases at J, with 16 bases in the middle. The DNA of the CDR3 is TGTGCCAGCAGTTTCCGACTTACCCCTTTCGGCTACACCTTC. It translates to CASSFRLTPFGYTF.

This clone was observed a few times. V gene TRBV5-4 combines with J gene TRBJ2-3; no clear D gene. With 4 bases removed from V and 0 bases from J, the gap between germline ends came to 6 bases. Germline loops: CDR1 SGHNT, CDR2 YYREEE (reference sequence). The CDR3 consists of 13 residues. Here the CDR3 reads CASSLTSTDTQYF. The CDR3 DNA follows: TGTGCCAGCAGCCTGACTAGCACAGATACGCAGTATTTT.

This chain links TRBV2 with TRBJ1-5; no clear D gene. The germline V gene has CDR1 SNHLY and CDR2 FYNNEI. CDR3 length: 14 residues. V was cut by 5 bases and J by 1 base, with 9 bases left in between. The CDR3 sequence is CASSLTESNQPQHF. The CDR3 DNA sequence: TGTGCCAGCAGTCTTACAGAGAGCAATCAGCCCCAGCATTTT.

The gene calls are TRBV27 and TRBJ2-7, with 9 nucleotides matching TRBD2. Germline V CDR1 and CDR2: MNHEY, SMNVEV (reference sequence). After removal of 10 bases from V and 2 bases from J, the junction contained 9 bases not matched to a gene. The CDR3 contains 14 residues. The CDR3 DNA is TGTGCCACCTTCCTAGCGGGAAGACCCTACGAGCAGTACTTC. The encoded protein is CATFLAGRPYEQYF.

This clone was found a few times. The V call is TRBV11-2, the J call TRBJ2-1; tentatively, D is TRBD1 (5 bases). CDR3 length equals 13 residues. CDR1 and CDR2 (germline): SGHAT, FQNNGV. V was trimmed by 3 bases and J by 5 bases, leaving 8 bases between them. The CDR3 protein is CASSFGQNNEQFF. CDR3 in DNA: TGTGCCAGCAGCTTCGGACAAAACAATGAGCAGTTCTTC.

This clone was seen a single time. V and J are TRBV27 and TRBJ2-7; D ambiguous. This CDR3 is 14 amino acids long. Trimming took 2 bases from V and 2 from J, leaving 10 bases between them. CDR1 is MNHEY and CDR2 is SMNVEV in the germline V gene (reference sequence). The CDR3 here is CASSLSTETYEQYF. For the CDR3, the DNA is TGTGCCAGCAGTTTAAGCACAGAGACCTACGAGCAGTACTTC.

V gene TRBV5-5 combines with J gene TRBJ2-5; TRBD2 agrees at 15 bases. J lost 5 bases, V lost 4 bases, and 12 bases had no gene match. The CDR3 is 18 residues long. The germline V gene has CDR1 SGHKS and CDR2 YYEKEE (reference sequence). In DNA, the CDR3 is TGTGCCAGCAGCACAGGACTAGCGGGGGGGCCGATTCAGGAGACCCAGTACTTC. It translates to CASSTGLAGGPIQETQYF.

The rearrangement links TRBV5-1 to TRBJ1-1; perhaps TRBD1 as D (6 bases). CDR1 is SGHRS and CDR2 is YFSETQ in the germline V gene. Trimming cost V 5 bases and J 2 bases, with 10 bases left between them. The CDR3 extends over 13 amino acids. The DNA of the CDR3 is TGCGCCAGCAGGCAACAGGGAAACACTGAAGCTTTCTTT. This codes for CASRQQGNTEAFF.

This chain links TRBV5-1 with TRBJ1-1; D possibly corresponds to TRBD1 (5 bases). Germline values: CDR1 SGHRS, CDR2 YFSETQ. This CDR3 has 15 amino acids. Trimming removed 0 bases at V and 6 bases at J, with 15 bases between. This chain's CDR3 is CASSLGRSRAAEAFF. The CDR3 DNA sequence: TGCGCCAGCAGCTTGGGCCGGAGCAGGGCCGCTGAAGCTTTCTTT.

This clone came up once. The chain joins TRBV27 to TRBJ2-7; TRBD2 matches 11 bases. Per the germline V gene, CDR1 is MNHEY and CDR2 is SMNVEV (reference sequence). The V gene end was trimmed by 7 bases and the J gene end by 4 bases; junction bases not matched to a gene: 12. The CDR3 totals 16 residues. CDR3 protein: CASTPLAGGPRYEQYF. Written as DNA, the CDR3 is TGTGCCAGCACCCCCTTAGCGGGAGGGCCCAGGTACGAGCAGTACTTC.

The chain recombines TRBV19 with TRBJ2-6; tentatively, D is TRBD2 (6 bases). CDR1 and CDR2 (germline): LNHDA, SQIVND (reference sequence). V lost 6 bases and J 0 bases, leaving 9 bases between the germline ends. The CDR3 has 15 amino acids. The DNA of the CDR3 is TGTGCCAGTAGGGGACTTACCTCTGGGGCCAACGTCCTGACTTTC. Translated: CASRGLTSGANVLTF.

V usage is TRBV2 and J usage is TRBJ2-7; possibly TRBD1 for D (6 bases). The CDR3 loop spans 15 amino acids. Trimming removed 8 bases from V and 0 bases from J, with 17 bases in between. Germline CDR1 SNHLY, CDR2 FYNNEI. In DNA, the CDR3 is TGTGCCAGCTCCAAGCCAGGGACACTCTCCTACGAGCAGTACTTC. Protein: CASSKPGTLSYEQYF.